One sample yielded the 9 T cell receptor beta chains listed below, sequenced in a study of PD-L1 blockade in urothelial cancer. Clones were read by immunoSEQ multiplex PCR, and TCRdb kept only the in-frame ones, dropping some. Among about 91,000 clones listed, around four fifths were seen once. Documented time point: peripheral blood 6 weeks after treatment start. Here the sequenced sample was PBMCs, taken around atezolizumab (anti-PD-L1) treatment. The receptors were sampled from a man aged 65 to 85 with urothelial cancer.

This clone was recorded once. This chain connects TRBV7-8 to TRBJ2-3; tentative D call: TRBD2 (5 bases). There are 15 residues in the CDR3. Germline CDR1 reads SGHVS; CDR2 reads FQNEAQ. Trimming took off 5 bases at V and 2 bases at J, with 14 bases between the two ends. CDR3 in amino acids: CASSRSRGITDTQYF. The CDR3, as DNA: TGTGCCAGCAGCCGGTCAAGAGGGATCACAGATACGCAGTATTTT.

The chain recombines TRBV30 with TRBJ1-1, with D possibly matching TRBD1 (5 bases). Trimming removed 7 bases at V and 2 bases at J, with 11 bases between. Germline CDR1 and CDR2: GTSNPN and SVGIG (reference sequence). This CDR3 region has 12 residues. CDR3 DNA sequence: TGTGCCTCCGGGAGGGGAAACACTGAAGCTTTCTTT. Residues: CASGRGNTEAFF.

The chain links TRBV5-6 to TRBJ2-6; D might be TRBD2 (6 bases). Deletions cut 3 bases from V and 0 bases from J, with 13 bases between. Germline V gene data show CDR1 as SGHDT and CDR2 as YYEEEE. This CDR3 spans 17 amino acids. DNA for the CDR3: TGTGCCAGCAGCTGGAGGGGCGCAAACTCTGGGGCCAACGTCCTGACTTTC. It is translated as CASSWRGANSGANVLTF.

This chain links TRBV21-1 with TRBJ2-3; the table's D gene call, TRBD2, was not cross checked with the DNA. TRBV21-1 is a recognized pseudogene. CDR3 length: 14 residues. The CDR3 is CASEALSSTDTQYF. CDR3 sequence (DNA): TGTGCCAGCGAGGCCCTATCAAGCACAGATACGCAGTATTTT.

This clone was observed a handful of times. The chain is built from TRBV9 and TRBJ2-1, with TRBD2 matching 7 bases. V shed 0 bases, J shed 4 bases, and the junction held 4 bases outside the gene matches. The CDR3 consists of 15 residues. Germline V gene sequence: CDR1 SGDLS, CDR2 YYNGEE. CDR3: CASSVVGGGYNEQFF. DNA of the CDR3: TGTGCCAGCAGCGTAGTTGGGGGGGGGTACAATGAGCAGTTCTTC.

The V and J genes are TRBV18 and TRBJ2-7; D is possibly TRBD2 (5 bases). Trimming removed 2 bases from V and 2 bases from J, with 13 bases in between. Germline lookup yields CDR1 KGHSH and CDR2 LQKENI. The CDR3 contains 15 residues. The CDR3 spells CASSPALAQTYEQYF. The CDR3 nucleotides are TGTGCCAGCTCACCAGCCCTAGCCCAAACCTACGAGCAGTACTTC.

This chain uses TRBV29-1 with TRBJ1-1; D gene ambiguous. The CDR3 runs to 11 residues. Trimming stripped 8 bases from V and 4 bases from J, with 11 bases between. Looked up from germline, CDR1 is SQVTM and CDR2 is ANQGSEA. DNA for the CDR3: TGCAGCCCCCCGGGGTCCACTGAAGCTTTCTTT. It encodes CSPPGSTEAFF.

The CDR3 reads CASSLGQGSGEQYF. The CDR3 DNA sequence: TGTGCCAGCAGCTTAGGACAGGGTTCGGGGGAGCAGTACTTC. V gene TRBV11-3 combines with J gene TRBJ2-7; 7 bases agree with TRBD1. The CDR3 spans 14 residues. The junction had 7 bases not matched to a gene; V was cut back by 1 base and J by 7 bases. The germline CDR1 and CDR2 sequences are SGHNT and YENEEA.

The V call is TRBV5-4, the J call TRBJ2-7; tentatively, D is TRBD2 (5 bases). Deletions cut 1 base from V and 7 bases from J, with 18 bases between. The CDR3 is 15 amino acids. CDR1 and CDR2 from the germline V gene are SGHNT and YYREEE (reference sequence). In nucleotides, the CDR3 is TGTGCCAGCAGCTTGATGATCGGACGTTCGGGGGAGCAGTACTTC. This gives the protein CASSLMIGRSGEQYF.